Below, 4 T cell receptor beta chains from the same sample are listed, as sequenced in a study of spatial heterogeneity in lung cancer. Time point here: sample taken at primary tumor resection. Unsorted samples of tumor, nontumor lung or frozen PBMC had their whole RNA sequenced. TCRdb analysed the 5' RACE reads with MiXCR anew, one entry per CDR3 protein. The sample has 60,000 to 80,000 distinct CDR3 sequences; 10% to 15% are singletons. The sample consisted of PBMCs, taken at surgery. All receptors come from a male donor with early-stage non-small cell lung cancer.

This clonotype was seen repeatedly, ten times or more. The chain recombines TRBV3-1 with TRBJ2-3, with D perhaps assigned TRBD1 or TRBD2 (5 bases each). Between the trimmed V and J ends, which lost 4 bases and 3 bases, there was a span of 14 bases. There are 15 residues in the CDR3. The germline V gene has CDR1 LGHDT and CDR2 YNNKEL (reference sequence). In nucleotides, the CDR3 is TGTGCCAGCAGCCCCTGGGACGGTGTGACAGATACGCAGTATTTT. This codes for CASSPWDGVTDTQYF.

This sequence joins TRBV5-1 and TRBJ1-2; D is perhaps TRBD1 (5 bases). Germline-derived CDR1 and CDR2 are SGHRS and YFSETQ. The V and J ends lost 1 base and 7 bases respectively, with 14 bases between them. This CDR3 comprises 14 residues. The chain's CDR3 is CASSLQETVGGYTF. As DNA, the CDR3 is TGCGCCAGCAGCTTGCAAGAGACAGTTGGTGGCTACACCTTC.

J is TRBJ2-3 and V is TRBV6-6; TRBD1 might be the D (6 bases). V lost 6 bases to trimming and J lost 6 bases, with 10 bases between them. The CDR3 contains 12 residues. Germline V CDR1 and CDR2: MNHNY, SVGAGI (reference sequence). The CDR3 DNA is TGTGCCAGCAGCCAGGGGCGGGATACGCAGTATTTT. Translated, it gives CASSQGRDTQYF.

At least ten counts were recorded for this clonotype. The J gene is TRBJ2-7, the V gene TRBV7-9, with D tentatively TRBD1 or TRBD2 (5 bases each). Trimming pared 0 bases from V and 6 bases from J, leaving 15 bases between. This CDR3 contains 15 residues. Germline assignment: CDR1 SEHNR and CDR2 FQNEAQ (reference sequence). This CDR3 reads CASSLAVNLGTEQYF. DNA for the CDR3: TGTGCCAGCAGCTTAGCTGTCAATTTGGGGACCGAGCAGTACTTC.